Below, one T cell receptor (beta chain) is given with its context. Its antigen is currently unknown. This CDR3 is built from 12 residues. CDR1 and CDR2 from the germline V gene are SQVTM and ANQGSEA. Trimming took 5 bases from V and 8 from J, leaving 15 bases between them. RNA transcripts served as template for amplifying TCR beta CDR3 sequences. In the first round, RT-PCR was carried out with HTBI primers, and a multiplex PCR formed the second round. TCRdb re-called the multiplex PCR reads with MiXCR, one entry per CDR3 protein. The sample holds about 240,000 distinct CDR3 sequences, less than 55% seen once. This entry belongs to a study of Graves' ophthalmopathy and Graves' hyperthyroidism. Overall study findings and caveats: Blood also held most thyroid clonotypes expanded above 0.001 frequency. Sensitivity reached 85% to 90% and specificity roughly 76% for a 13-signature model separating ophthalmopathy from stable hyperthyroidism.

Someone took the PBMCs out of approximately 9 ml of fresh peripheral blood. This TCR was recovered from an adult man with Graves' ophthalmopathy. This chain links TRBV29-1 with TRBJ1-2; D is possibly TRBD1 (6 bases). The sequencing input was peripheral blood. Here the CDR3 reads CSVRNREGGYTF. In DNA form, the CDR3 reads TGCAGCGTTAGAAACAGGGAGGGCGGCTACACCTTC.